This T cell receptor beta chain derives from a study of shared clonotypes between healthy human individuals. Study-wide context: Three CD4 naive, three CD4 memory, two CD8 naive and one CD8 memory plate were used per donor. The study, taken as a whole, reports: Sequencing depth was expected to influence donor clonotype sharing.

At a deep level, the assay was run. Each replicate PCR on the sorted subsets used approximately 180 ng DNA (around 30,000 T cell genomes). Here immunoSEQ multiplex PCR was the method, and the copy in TCRdb shows in-frame clones only, minus some. This table holds roughly 2.2 million clones, 90% to 95% found once. A remark on this clone: Its antigen is still unknown.

What was sequenced was naive CD4+ T cells from PBMCs. Subset in this sample: CD45RA+ positively selected. The clonotype comes from a man between 18 and 35 years old in good health. Some clones in this sample may be carry-over from other donors' samples.

The CDR3 nucleotides read TGTGCCAGTAGTGCCTCACCAAGGGTCACCGGGGAGCTGTTTTTT. As protein: CASSASPRVTGELFF. The chain combines TRBV19 with TRBJ2-2; D gene unclear. V was cut by 5 bases and J by 4 bases, with 14 bases left in between. The germline CDR1 and CDR2 sequences are LNHDA and SQIVND (reference sequence). This CDR3 has 15 residues.